This passage covers 3 T cell receptor beta chains from one sample sequenced in a study of glioma-infiltrating T cells. TCR alpha and beta CDR3 regions were amplified from RNA using iRepertoire nested multiplex PCR. TCRdb independently ran MiXCR on the multiplex PCR reads; one entry per CDR3 protein. The repertoire holds about 200,000 distinct CDR3 sequences, more than 30% seen once, with 20% to 25% in the top ten. The sequencing sample was made of glioma tissue, nonneoplastic brain tissue, or PBMCs (not recorded which). These receptors originate from a human donor with low-grade glioma or glioblastoma, undergoing nonglioma brain surgery, or in good health (not recorded which).

A remark on this clonotype: A single base separates this from a much larger clone, so it may be a read error. This chain uses TRBV20-1 with TRBJ1-2; a weak D match, TRBD1 (6 bases). V was cut by 4 bases and J by 4 bases, with 16 bases left in between. The V gene's germline CDR1 is DFQATT and CDR2 SNEGSKA (reference sequence). This CDR3 is built from 14 residues. CDR3 region: CSAMGGGAVYGYTF. The CDR3 DNA sequence: TGCAGTGCTATGGGGGGGGGGGCCGTCTATGGCTACACCTTC.

This clonotype was detected ten times or more. The chain joins TRBV6-1 to TRBJ2-7; D is unresolved. The CDR3 is made up of 11 amino acids. The V end was cut by 5 bases, the J end by 6 bases, with 8 bases between. Germline-derived CDR1 and CDR2 are MNHNS and SASEGT. DNA of the CDR3: TGTGCCAGCAGTAGCAGGAGCGAGCAGTACTTC. Protein: CASSSRSEQYF.

This clonotype was recorded at least ten times. The chain links TRBV27 to TRBJ1-3, with D hard to call. V was trimmed by 2 bases and J by 4 bases, leaving 9 bases between them. The CDR3 length is 14 residues. CDR1 MNHEY and CDR2 SMNVEV come from the germline V gene (reference sequence). CDR3 coding DNA: TGTGCCAGCAGTTTAGTTCCCCCCGGAAACACCATATATTTT. It is translated as CASSLVPPGNTIYF.